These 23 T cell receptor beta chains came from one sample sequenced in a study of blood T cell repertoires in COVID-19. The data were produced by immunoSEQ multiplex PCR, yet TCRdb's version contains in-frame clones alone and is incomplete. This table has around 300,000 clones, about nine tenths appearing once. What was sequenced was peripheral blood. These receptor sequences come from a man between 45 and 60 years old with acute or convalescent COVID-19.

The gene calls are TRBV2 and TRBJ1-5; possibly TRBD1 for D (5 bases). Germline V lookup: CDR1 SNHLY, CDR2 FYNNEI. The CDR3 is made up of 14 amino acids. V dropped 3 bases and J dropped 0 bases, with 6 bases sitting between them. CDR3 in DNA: TGTGCCAGCAGTGACGGGGGTAGCAATCAGCCCCAGCATTTT. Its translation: CASSDGGSNQPQHF.

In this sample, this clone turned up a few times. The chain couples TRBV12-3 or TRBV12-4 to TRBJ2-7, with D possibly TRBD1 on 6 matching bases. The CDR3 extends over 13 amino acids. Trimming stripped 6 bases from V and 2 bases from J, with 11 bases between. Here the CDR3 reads CASSTGSAYEQYF. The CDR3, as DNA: TGTGCCAGCAGCACAGGGAGCGCCTACGAGCAGTACTTC.

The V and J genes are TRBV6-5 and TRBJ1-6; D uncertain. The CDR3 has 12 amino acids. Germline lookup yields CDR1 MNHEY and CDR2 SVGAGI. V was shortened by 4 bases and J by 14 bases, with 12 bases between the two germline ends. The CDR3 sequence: CASSSFGESLHF. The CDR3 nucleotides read TGTGCCAGCAGTTCCTTCGGGGAATCCCTCCACTTT.

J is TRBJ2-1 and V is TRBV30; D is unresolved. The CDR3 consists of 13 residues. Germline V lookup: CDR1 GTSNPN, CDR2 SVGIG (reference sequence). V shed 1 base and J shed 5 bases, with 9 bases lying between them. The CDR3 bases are TGTGCCTGGAGTGGGCCCAATGACAATGAGCAGTTCTTC. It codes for CAWSGPNDNEQFF.

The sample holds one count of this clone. The CDR3 coding sequence is TGTGCCAGCAGCCCGACCGGGACAGGGTCCTACGAGCAGTACTTC. Encoded protein: CASSPTGTGSYEQYF. The J gene is TRBJ2-7, the V gene TRBV9, with TRBD1 matching over 9 bases. Germline V lookup: CDR1 SGDLS, CDR2 YYNGEE. The CDR3 is made up of 15 amino acids. After removal of 4 bases from V and 1 base from J, the junction contained 6 bases not matched to a gene.

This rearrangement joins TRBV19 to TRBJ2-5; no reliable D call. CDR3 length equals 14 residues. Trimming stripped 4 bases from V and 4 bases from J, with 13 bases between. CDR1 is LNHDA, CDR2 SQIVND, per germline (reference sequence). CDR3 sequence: CASSRGNMAETQYF. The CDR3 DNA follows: TGTGCCAGTAGTAGAGGAAACATGGCAGAGACCCAGTACTTC. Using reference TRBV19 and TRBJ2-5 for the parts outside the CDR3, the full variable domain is DGGITQSPKYLFRKEGQNVTLSCEQNLNHDAMYWYRQDPGQGLRLIYYSQIVNDFQKGDIAEGYSVSREKKESFPLTVTSAQKNPTAFYLCASSRGNMAETQYFGPGTRLLVL.

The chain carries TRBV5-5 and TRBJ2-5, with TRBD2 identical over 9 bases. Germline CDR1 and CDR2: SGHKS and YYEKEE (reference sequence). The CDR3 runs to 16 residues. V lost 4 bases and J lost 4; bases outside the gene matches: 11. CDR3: CASSVLGAGGRETQYF. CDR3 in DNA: TGTGCCAGCAGCGTCCTCGGGGCGGGGGGGCGAGAGACCCAGTACTTC. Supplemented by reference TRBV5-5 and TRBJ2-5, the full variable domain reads DAGVTQSPTHLIKTRGQQVTLRCSPISGHKSVSWYQQVLGQGPQFIFQYYEKEERGRGNFPDRFSARQFPNYSSELNVNALLLGDSALYLCASSVLGAGGRETQYFGPGTRLLVL.

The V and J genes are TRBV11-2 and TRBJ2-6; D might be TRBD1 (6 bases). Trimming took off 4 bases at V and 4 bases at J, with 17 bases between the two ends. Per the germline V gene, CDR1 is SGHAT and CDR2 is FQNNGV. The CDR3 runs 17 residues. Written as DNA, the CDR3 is TGTGCCAGCAGCTCAAAGGGGCAGGGGTCAGGGGCCAACGTCCTGACTTTC. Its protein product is CASSSKGQGSGANVLTF.

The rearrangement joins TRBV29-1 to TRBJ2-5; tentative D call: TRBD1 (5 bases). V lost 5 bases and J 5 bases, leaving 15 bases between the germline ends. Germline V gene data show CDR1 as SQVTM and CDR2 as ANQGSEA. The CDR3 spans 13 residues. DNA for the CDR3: TGCAGCGTTTCCTTCCAGGGTTGGGAGACCCAGTACTTC. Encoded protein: CSVSFQGWETQYF.

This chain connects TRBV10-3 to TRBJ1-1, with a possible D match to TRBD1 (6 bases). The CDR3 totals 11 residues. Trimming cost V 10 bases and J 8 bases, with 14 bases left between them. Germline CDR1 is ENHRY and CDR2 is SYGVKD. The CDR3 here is CATKQGPEAFF. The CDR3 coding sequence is TGTGCCACCAAACAGGGTCCCGAAGCTTTCTTT.

The CDR3: CASSVDGGPNTEAFF. For the CDR3, the DNA is TGTGCCAGCAGCGTAGATGGGGGCCCTAACACTGAAGCTTTCTTT. J is TRBJ1-1 and V is TRBV9, with a possible D match to TRBD1 (6 bases). Per germline, CDR1 SGDLS and CDR2 YYNGEE. This CDR3 has 15 amino acids. Trimming removed 0 bases from V and 2 bases from J, with 11 bases in between.

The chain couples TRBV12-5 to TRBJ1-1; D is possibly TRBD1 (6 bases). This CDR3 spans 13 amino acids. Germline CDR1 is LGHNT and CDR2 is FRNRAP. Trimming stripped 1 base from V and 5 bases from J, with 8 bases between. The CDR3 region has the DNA TGTGCTAGTGGTTTGGAGGACAGTACTGAAGCTTTCTTT. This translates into CASGLEDSTEAFF.

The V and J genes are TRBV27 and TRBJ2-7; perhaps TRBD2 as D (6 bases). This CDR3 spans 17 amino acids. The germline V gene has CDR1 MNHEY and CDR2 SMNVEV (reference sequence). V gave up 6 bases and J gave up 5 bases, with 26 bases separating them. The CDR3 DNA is TGTGCCAGCAGACCTCCTAGGGCCCGGGGGAGAATCCACGAGCAGTACTTC. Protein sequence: CASRPPRARGRIHEQYF.

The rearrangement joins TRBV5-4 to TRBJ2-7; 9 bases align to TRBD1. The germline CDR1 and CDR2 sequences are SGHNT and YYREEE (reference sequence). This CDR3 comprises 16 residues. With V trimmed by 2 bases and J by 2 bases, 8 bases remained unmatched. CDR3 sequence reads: CASSFPPGQGTYEQYF. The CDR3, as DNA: TGTGCCAGCAGCTTTCCTCCGGGACAGGGAACCTACGAGCAGTACTTC.

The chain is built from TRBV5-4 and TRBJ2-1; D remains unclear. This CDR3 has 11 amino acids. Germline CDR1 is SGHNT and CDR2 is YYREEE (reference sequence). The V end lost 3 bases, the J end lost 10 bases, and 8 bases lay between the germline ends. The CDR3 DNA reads TGTGCCAGCAGCTCCCTGCAGGAGCAGTTCTTC. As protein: CASSSLQEQFF.

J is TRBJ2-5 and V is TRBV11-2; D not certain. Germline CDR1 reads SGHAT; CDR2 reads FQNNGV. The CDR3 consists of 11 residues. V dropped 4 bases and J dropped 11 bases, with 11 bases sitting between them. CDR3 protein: CASSSVLSQYF. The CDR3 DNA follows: TGTGCCAGCAGCTCCGTTCTTAGTCAGTACTTC.

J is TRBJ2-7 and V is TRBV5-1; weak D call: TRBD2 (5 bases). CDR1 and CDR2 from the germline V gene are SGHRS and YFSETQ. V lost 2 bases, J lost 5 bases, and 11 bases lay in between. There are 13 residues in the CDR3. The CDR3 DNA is TGCGCCAGCAGCTTAACCGGAGGCCACGAGCAGTACTTC. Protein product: CASSLTGGHEQYF. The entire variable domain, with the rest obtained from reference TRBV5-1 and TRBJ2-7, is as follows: KAGVTQTPRYLIKTRGQQVTLSCSPISGHRSVSWYQQTPGQGLQFLFEYFSETQRNKGNFPGRFSGRQFSNSRSEMNVSTLELGDSALYLCASSLTGGHEQYFGPGTRLTVT.

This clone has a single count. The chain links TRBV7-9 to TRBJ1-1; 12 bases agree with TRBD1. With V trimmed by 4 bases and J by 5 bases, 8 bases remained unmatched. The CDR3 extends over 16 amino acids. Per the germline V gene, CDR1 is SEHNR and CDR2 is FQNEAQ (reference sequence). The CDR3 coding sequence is TGTGCCAGCAGCTCAGACCGGGACAGGGGGCATACTGAAGCTTTCTTT. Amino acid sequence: CASSSDRDRGHTEAFF.

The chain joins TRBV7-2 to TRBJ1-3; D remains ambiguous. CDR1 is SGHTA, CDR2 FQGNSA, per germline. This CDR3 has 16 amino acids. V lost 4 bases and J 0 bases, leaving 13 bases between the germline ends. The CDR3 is CASSSKVTSSGNTIYF. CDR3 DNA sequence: TGTGCCAGCAGCTCGAAGGTGACAAGCTCTGGAAACACCATATATTTT.

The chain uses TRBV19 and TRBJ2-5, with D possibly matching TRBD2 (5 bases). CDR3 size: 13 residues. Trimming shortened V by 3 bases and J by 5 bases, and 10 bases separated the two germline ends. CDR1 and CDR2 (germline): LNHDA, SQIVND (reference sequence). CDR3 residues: CASSIPGVETQYF. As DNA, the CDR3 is TGTGCCAGTAGTATTCCCGGGGTCGAGACCCAGTACTTC.

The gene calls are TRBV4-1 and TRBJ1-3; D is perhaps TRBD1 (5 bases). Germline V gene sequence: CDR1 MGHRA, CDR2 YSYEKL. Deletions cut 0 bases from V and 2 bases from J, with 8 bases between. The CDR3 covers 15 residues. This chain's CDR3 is CASSQEGGAGNTIYF. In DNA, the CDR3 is TGCGCCAGCAGCCAAGAGGGGGGGGCTGGAAACACCATATATTTT.

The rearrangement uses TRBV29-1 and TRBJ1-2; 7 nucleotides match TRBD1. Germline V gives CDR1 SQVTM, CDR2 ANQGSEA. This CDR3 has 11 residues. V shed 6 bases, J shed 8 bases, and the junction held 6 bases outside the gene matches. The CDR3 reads CSVTAGGGYTF. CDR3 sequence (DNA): TGCAGCGTCACCGCAGGGGGGGGCTACACCTTC.

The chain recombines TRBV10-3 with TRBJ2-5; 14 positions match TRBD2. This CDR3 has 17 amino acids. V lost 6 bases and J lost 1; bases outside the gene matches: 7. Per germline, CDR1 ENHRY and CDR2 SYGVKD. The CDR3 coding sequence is TGTGCCATCAGCGGGACTAGCGGGGGCCCCATCCAAGAGACCCAGTACTTC. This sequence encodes CAISGTSGGPIQETQYF.